A single T cell receptor beta chain is shown here with its context. Its cognate antigen is unknown. CDR3 length: 15 amino acids. The trim removed 5 bases at V and 4 bases at J, leaving 10 bases unmatched. Germline CDR1 is SEHNR and CDR2 is FQNEAQ (reference sequence). This entry comes from a study of blood T cells in healthy people across ages. Study-wide results and caveats: There was no known CMV status for donors, so expanded clonotype changes were possibly confounded.

Then a second PCR, running roughly 7 to 11 cycles, was carried out with a sample-barcoded 5' primer and a J-beta primer mix. Every single cDNA molecule received a tag from a template-switch adaptor with 12 random nucleotides. One entry per CDR3 protein results from TCRdb running MiXCR on the 5' RACE reads. The sample lists about 1,400,000 distinct CDR3 sequences, approximately 42% occurring once. The chain carries TRBV7-9 and TRBJ1-2, with TRBD1 matching over 7 bases. The TCR originated in a woman in her late teens or twenties in good health. Sequencing input: blood. CDR3 sequence reads: CASSRGQKQPYGYTF. The CDR3 DNA reads TGTGCCAGCAGCCGGGGACAGAAACAACCCTATGGCTACACCTTC.